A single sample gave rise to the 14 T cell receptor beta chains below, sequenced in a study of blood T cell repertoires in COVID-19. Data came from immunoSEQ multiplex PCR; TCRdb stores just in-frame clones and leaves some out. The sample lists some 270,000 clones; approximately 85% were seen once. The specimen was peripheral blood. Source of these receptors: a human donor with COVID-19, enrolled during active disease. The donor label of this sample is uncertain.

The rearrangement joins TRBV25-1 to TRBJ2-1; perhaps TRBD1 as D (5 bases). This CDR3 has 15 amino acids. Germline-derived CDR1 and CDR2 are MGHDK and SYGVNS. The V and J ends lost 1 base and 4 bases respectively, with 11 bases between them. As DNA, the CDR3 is TGTGCCAGCAGTGAATGGGGCACAGCGTACAATGAGCAGTTCTTC. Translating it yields CASSEWGTAYNEQFF.

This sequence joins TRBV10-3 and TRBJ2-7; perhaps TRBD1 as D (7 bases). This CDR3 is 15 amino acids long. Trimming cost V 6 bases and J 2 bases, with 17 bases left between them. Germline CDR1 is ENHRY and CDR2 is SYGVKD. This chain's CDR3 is CAISEGGGSTYEQYF. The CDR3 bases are TGTGCCATCAGCGAAGGAGGGGGCTCCACCTACGAGCAGTACTTC.

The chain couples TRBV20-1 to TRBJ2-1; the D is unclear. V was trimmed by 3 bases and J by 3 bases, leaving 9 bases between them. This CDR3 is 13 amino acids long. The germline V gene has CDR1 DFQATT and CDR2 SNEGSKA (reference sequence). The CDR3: CSASDTVYNEQFF. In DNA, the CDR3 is TGCAGTGCTAGTGACACAGTCTACAATGAGCAGTTCTTC.

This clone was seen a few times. As DNA, the CDR3 is TGTGCCAGCAGTTTATTACTAGCGGGAGGAGGCTACGAGCAGTACTTC. Amino acid sequence: CASSLLLAGGGYEQYF. The chain carries TRBV28 and TRBJ2-7; 12 nucleotides line up with TRBD2. V lost 1 base, J lost 3 bases, and 4 bases stayed unmatched. Germline V CDR1 and CDR2: MDHEN, SYDVKM. The CDR3 runs to 16 residues.

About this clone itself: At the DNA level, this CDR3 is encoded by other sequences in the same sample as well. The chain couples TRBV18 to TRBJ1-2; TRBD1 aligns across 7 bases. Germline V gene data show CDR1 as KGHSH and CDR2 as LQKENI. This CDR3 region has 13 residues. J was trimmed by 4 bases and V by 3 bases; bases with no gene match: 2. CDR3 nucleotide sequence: TGTGCCAGCTCACCGGACAGGAGCTATGGCTACACCTTC. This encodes CASSPDRSYGYTF.

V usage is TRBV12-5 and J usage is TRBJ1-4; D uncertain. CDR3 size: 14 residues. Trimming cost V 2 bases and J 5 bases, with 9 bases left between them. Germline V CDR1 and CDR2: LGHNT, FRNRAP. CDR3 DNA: TGTGCTAGTGGTTTGCCCGGGATCAATGAAAAACTGTTTTTT. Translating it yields CASGLPGINEKLFF.

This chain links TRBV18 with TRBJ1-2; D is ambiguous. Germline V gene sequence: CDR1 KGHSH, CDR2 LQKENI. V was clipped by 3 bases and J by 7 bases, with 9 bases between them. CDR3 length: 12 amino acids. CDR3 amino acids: CASSPPDFGYTF. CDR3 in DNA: TGTGCCAGCTCACCCCCGGACTTTGGCTACACCTTC.

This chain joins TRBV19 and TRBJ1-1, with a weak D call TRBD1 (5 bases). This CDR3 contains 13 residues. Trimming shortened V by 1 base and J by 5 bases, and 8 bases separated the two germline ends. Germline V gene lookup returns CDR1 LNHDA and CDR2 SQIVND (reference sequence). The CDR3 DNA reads TGTGCCAGTAGTATAGTGGGGGGGACTGAAGCTTTCTTT. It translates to CASSIVGGTEAFF. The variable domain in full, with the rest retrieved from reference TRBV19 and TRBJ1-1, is DGGITQSPKYLFRKEGQNVTLSCEQNLNHDAMYWYRQDPGQGLRLIYYSQIVNDFQKGDIAEGYSVSREKKESFPLTVTSAQKNPTAFYLCASSIVGGTEAFFGQGTRLTVV.

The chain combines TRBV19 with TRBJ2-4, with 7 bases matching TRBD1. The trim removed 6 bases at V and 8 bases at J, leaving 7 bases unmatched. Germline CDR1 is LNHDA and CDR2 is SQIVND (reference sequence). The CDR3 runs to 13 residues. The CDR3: CASSEQGSHIQYF. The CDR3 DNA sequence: TGTGCCAGTAGCGAACAGGGGTCGCACATTCAGTACTTC.

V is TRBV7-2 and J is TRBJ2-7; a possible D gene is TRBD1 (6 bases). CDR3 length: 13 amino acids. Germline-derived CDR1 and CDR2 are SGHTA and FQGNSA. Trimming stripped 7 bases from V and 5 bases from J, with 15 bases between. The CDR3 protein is CASTLQAGDEQYF. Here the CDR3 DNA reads TGTGCCAGCACCCTCCAGGCAGGGGACGAGCAGTACTTC.

This chain's CDR3 is CASSSLAGGYEQYF. The CDR3, as DNA: TGTGCCAGCAGCTCCCTAGCGGGAGGCTACGAGCAGTACTTC. The chain is built from TRBV5-6 and TRBJ2-7; 11 bases fit TRBD2. Germline assignment: CDR1 SGHDT and CDR2 YYEEEE. This CDR3 is built from 14 residues. With 3 bases clipped from V and 3 bases from J, the junction kept 2 bases outside the gene matches. The full variable domain, with the rest looked up from reference TRBV5-6 and TRBJ2-7, is DAGVTQSPTHLIKTRGQQVTLRCSPKSGHDTVSWYQQALGQGPQFIFQYYEEEERQRGNFPDRFSGHQFPNYSSELNVNALLLGDSALYLCASSSLAGGYEQYFGPGTRLTVT.

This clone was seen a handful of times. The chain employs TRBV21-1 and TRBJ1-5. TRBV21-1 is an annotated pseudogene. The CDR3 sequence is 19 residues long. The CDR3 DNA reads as TGTGCCAGCATCCCCCATGAACCCCGGGAGTCTCATAGCAATCAGCCCCAGCATTTT. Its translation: CASIPHEPRESHSNQPQHF.

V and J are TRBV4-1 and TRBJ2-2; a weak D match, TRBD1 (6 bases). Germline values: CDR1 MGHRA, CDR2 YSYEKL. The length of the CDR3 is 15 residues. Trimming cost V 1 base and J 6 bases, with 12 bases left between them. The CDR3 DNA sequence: TGCGCCAGCAGCCAAGCCCAACAGGGTTCCGGGGAGCTGTTTTTT. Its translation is CASSQAQQGSGELFF.

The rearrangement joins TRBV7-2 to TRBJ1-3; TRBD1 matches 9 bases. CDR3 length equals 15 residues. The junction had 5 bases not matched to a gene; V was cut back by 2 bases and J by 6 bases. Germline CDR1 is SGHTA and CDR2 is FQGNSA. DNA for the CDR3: TGTGCCAGCAGCTTACAACAGGGGGCCACAAACACCATATATTTT. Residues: CASSLQQGATNTIYF.